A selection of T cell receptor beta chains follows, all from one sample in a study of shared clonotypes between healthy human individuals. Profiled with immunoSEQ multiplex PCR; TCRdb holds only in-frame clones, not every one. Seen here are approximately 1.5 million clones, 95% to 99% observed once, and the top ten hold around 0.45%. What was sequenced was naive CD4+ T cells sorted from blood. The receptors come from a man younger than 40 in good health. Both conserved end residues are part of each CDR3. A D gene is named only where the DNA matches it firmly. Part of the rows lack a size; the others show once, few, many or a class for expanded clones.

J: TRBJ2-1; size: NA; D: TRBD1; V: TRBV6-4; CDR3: CASSLETGSYNEQFF; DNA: TGTGCCAGCAGTCTGGAGACAGGGTCCTACAATGAGCAGTTCTTC
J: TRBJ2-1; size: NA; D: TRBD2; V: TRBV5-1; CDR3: CASSLDRVGTRSYNEQFF; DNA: TGCGCCAGCAGCTTGGACAGGGTAGGGACTAGGTCCTACAATGAGCAGTTCTTC
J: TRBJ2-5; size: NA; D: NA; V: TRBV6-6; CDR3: CASGPRQETQYF; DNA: TGTGCCAGCGGCCCGCGCCAAGAGACCCAGTACTTC
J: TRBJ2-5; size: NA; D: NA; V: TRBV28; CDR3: CASSREETQYF; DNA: TGTGCCAGCAGCCGGGAGGAGACCCAGTACTTC
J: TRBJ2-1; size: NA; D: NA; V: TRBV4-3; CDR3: CASSRQRRQGQFF; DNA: TGCGCCAGCAGCCGCCAACGGCGGCAGGGCCAGTTCTTC
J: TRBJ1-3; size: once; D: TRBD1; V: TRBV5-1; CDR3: CASSLAGTAGNTIYF; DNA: TGCGCCAGCAGCTTGGCCGGGACAGCCGGAAACACCATATATTTT
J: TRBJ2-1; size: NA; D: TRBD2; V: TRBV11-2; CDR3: CASSLSGRAQYNEQFF; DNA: TGTGCCAGCAGCTTGTCCGGGAGGGCACAGTACAATGAGCAGTTCTTC
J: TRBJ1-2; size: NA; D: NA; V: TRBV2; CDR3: CASMPDGPMGGYTF; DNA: TGTGCCAGTATGCCAGACGGGCCGATGGGAGGCTACACCTTC
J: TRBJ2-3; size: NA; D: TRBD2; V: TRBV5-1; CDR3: CASSLFSGGRGDTQYF; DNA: TGCGCCAGCAGCTTGTTCTCTGGCGGGAGAGGAGATACGCAGTATTTT
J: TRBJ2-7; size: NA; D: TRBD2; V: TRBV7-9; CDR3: CASSFTSGSIYEQYF; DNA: TGTGCCAGCAGCTTTACTAGCGGGAGTATCTACGAGCAGTACTTC
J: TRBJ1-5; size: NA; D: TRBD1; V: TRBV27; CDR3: CASSLSIGRGQGVNQPQHF; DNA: TGTGCCAGCAGTTTAAGTATCGGGAGGGGGCAGGGGGTCAATCAGCCCCAGCATTTT
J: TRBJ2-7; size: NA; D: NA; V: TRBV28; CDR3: CASSYDTYEQYF; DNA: TGTGCCAGCAGTTACGACACTTACGAGCAGTACTTC
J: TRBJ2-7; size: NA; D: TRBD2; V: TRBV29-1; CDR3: CSVVSGGGHEQYF; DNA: TGCAGCGTTGTGTCGGGGGGTGGGCACGAGCAGTACTTC
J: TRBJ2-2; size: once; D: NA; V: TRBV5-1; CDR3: CASSPDVPNTGELFF; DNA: TGCGCCAGCAGCCCTGACGTTCCGAACACCGGGGAGCTGTTTTTT
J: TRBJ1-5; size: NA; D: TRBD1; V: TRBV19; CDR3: CASSIGTGSHQPQHF; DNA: TGTGCCAGTAGTATAGGGACAGGGAGCCATCAGCCCCAGCATTTT